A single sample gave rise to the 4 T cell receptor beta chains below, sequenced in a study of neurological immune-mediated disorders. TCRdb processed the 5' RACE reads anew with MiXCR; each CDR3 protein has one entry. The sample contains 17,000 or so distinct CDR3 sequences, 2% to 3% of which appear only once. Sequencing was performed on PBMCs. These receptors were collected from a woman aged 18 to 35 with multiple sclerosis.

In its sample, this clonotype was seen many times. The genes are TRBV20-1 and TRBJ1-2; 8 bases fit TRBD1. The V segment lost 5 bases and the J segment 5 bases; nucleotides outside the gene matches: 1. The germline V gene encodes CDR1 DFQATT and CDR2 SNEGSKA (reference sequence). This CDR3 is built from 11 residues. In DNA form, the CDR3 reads TGCAGTGCTTACAGGGGGTATGGCTACACCTTC. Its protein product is CSAYRGYGYTF.

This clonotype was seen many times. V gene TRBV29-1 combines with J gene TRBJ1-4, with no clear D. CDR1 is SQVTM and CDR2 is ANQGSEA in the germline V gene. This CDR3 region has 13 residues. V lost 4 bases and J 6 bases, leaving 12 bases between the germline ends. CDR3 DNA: TGCAGCGTTGTCGGGAGTGGTGATGAAAAACTGTTTTTT. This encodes CSVVGSGDEKLFF.

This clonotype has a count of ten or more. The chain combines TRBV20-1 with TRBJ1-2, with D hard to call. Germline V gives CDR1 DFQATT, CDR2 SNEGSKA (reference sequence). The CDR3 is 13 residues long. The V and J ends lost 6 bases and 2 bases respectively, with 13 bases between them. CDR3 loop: CSAPSKGNYGYTF. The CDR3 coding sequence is TGCAGTGCCCCGTCGAAGGGCAACTATGGCTACACCTTC.

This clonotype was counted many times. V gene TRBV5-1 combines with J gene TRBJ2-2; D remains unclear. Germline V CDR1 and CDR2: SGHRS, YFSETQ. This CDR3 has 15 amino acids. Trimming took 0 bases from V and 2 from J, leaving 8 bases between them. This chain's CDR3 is CASSLVPGNTGELFF. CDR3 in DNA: TGCGCCAGCAGCTTGGTTCCTGGCAACACCGGGGAGCTGTTTTTT. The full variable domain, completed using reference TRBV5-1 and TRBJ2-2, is KAGVTQTPRYLIKTRGQQVTLSCSPISGHRSVSWYQQTPGQGLQFLFEYFSETQRNKGNFPGRFSGRQFSNSRSEMNVSTLELGDSALYLCASSLVPGNTGELFFGEGSRLTVL.